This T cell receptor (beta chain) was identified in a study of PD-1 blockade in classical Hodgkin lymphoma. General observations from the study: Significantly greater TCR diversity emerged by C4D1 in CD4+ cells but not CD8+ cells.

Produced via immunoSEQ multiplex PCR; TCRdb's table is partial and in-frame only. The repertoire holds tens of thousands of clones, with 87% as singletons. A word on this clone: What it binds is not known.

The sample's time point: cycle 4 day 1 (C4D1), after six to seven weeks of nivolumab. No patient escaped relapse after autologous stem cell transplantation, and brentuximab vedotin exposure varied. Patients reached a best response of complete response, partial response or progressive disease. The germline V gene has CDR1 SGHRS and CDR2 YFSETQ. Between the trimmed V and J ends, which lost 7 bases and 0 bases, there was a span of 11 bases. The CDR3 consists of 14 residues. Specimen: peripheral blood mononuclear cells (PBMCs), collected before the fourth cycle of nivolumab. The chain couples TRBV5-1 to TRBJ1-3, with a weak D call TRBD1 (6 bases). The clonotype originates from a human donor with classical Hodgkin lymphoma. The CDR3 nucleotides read TGCGCCAGCTCACAGGGAAGCTCTGGAAACACCATATATTTT. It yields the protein CASSQGSSGNTIYF.